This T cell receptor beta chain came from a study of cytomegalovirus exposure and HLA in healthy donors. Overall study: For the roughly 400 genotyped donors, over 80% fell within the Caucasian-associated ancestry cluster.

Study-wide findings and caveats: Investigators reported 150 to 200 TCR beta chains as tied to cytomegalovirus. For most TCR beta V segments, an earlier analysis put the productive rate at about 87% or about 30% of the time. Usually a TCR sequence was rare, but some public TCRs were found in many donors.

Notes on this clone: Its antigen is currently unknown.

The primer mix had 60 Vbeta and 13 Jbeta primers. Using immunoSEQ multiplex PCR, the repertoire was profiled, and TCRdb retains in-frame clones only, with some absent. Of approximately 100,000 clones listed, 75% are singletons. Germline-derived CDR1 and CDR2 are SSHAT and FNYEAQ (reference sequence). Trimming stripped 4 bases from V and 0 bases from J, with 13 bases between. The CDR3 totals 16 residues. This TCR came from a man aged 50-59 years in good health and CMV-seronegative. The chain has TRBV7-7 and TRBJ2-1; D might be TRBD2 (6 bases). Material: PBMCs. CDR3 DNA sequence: TGTGCCAGCAGCTCTTCTAGCGTTAGCTCCTACAATGAGCAGTTCTTC. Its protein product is CASSSSSVSSYNEQFF.